The clone carrying this T cell receptor (beta chain) is a singleton in its sample. Its antigen is as yet unknown. The assay was immunoSEQ multiplex PCR, and TCRdb's table has in-frame clones only and misses some. The repertoire consists of around 16,000 clones, with about two thirds occurring once and the leading ten covering 3.2%. The source of the sample is a study of Tregs in tolerant kidney transplant recipients. Background on the study: An approximately three-day belatacept mixed lymphocyte reaction, sometimes plus 5-day graft donor restimulation, preceded CD4+CD25+CD127- sorting. Antibodies separated recipient from donor cells.

This CDR3 spans 15 amino acids. Trimming took 1 base from V and 0 from J, leaving 9 bases between them. CDR1 and CDR2 (germline): SGHKS, YYEKEE (reference sequence). The receptor was derived from a human donor in good health. Sequences were obtained from Tregs from blood cultured with allogeneic cells. The V gene is TRBV5-5, the J gene TRBJ2-3; D is undetermined. The CDR3 is CASSLSAGSTDTQYF. CDR3 DNA: TGTGCCAGCAGCTTGTCCGCCGGTAGCACAGATACGCAGTATTTT.